The next 6 T cell receptor beta chains were all read from a single sample in a study of cytomegalovirus exposure and HLA in healthy donors (TCRdb year 2017). The library was obtained by the immunoSEQ multiplex PCR assay. For the multiplex PCR, a mixture combining 60 forward primers for TCR Vbeta segments and 13 reverse primers for TCR Jbeta segments was used. The source is immuneACCESS, and TCRdb retained only in-frame sequences with V and J called. Part of the clones is not carried over; for the studies checked, unresolved V genes explain less than half of this, and the remainder is unexplained. A total of around 150,000 clones appear in this sample, more than 65% of them only once. Clones ranked in the top ten supply about 5.9% of the sample. The sample was PBMCs. Receptor source: a man in his fifties or sixties in good health and CMV-seropositive.

V gene TRBV10-3 combines with J gene TRBJ2-7; 8 positions agree with TRBD2. The trim removed 5 bases at V and 0 bases at J, leaving 15 bases unmatched. In germline, CDR1 is ENHRY, CDR2 SYGVKD. CDR3 length: 18 amino acids. The CDR3 is CAISLGFGREGTSYEQYF. The CDR3 DNA reads TGTGCCATCAGTCTCGGATTCGGTCGGGAGGGGACCTCCTACGAGCAGTACTTC.

V gene TRBV6-1 combines with J gene TRBJ1-5, with D possibly TRBD1 on 5 matching bases. The V end was cut by 1 base, the J end by 5 bases, with 18 bases between. This CDR3 contains 17 residues. Germline assignment: CDR1 MNHNS and CDR2 SASEGT. The CDR3 region has the DNA TGTGCCAGCAGTGAAGGCGGCTCGTTTATAGGGGATCAGCCCCAGCATTTT. Residues: CASSEGGSFIGDQPQHF.

The V and J genes are TRBV14 and TRBJ2-3; 7 nucleotides align to TRBD2. The junction had 8 bases not matched to a gene; V was cut back by 4 bases and J by 4 bases. The CDR3 extends over 15 amino acids. Germline CDR1 reads SGHDN; CDR2 reads FVKESK. CDR3 in amino acids: CASSRQPGRADTQYF. CDR3 bases: TGTGCCAGCAGCCGGCAGCCAGGGAGGGCAGATACGCAGTATTTT. Full variable domain (missing parts from reference TRBV14 and TRBJ2-3): EAGVTQFPSHSVIEKGQTVTLRCDPISGHDNLYWYRRVMGKEIKFLLHFVKESKQDESGMPNNRFLAERTGGTYSTLKVQPAELEDSGVYFCASSRQPGRADTQYFGPGTRLTVL.

The rearrangement links TRBV5-6 to TRBJ2-1; 7 bases agree with TRBD2. The junction had 12 bases not matched to a gene; V was cut back by 0 bases and J by 0 bases. CDR3 length: 19 amino acids. Germline V gene sequence: CDR1 SGHDT, CDR2 YYEEEE. CDR3 sequence reads: CASSLEASGDLFSYNEQFF. CDR3 coding DNA: TGTGCCAGCAGCTTGGAAGCTAGCGGAGACTTATTCTCCTACAATGAGCAGTTCTTC.

The chain joins TRBV11-2 to TRBJ1-4, with D possibly being TRBD1 (5 bases). V was shortened by 5 bases and J by 7 bases, with 11 bases between the two germline ends. The germline CDR1 and CDR2 sequences are SGHAT and FQNNGV. This CDR3 comprises 13 residues. The CDR3 reads CASSPQGGEKLFF. The DNA of the CDR3 is TGTGCCAGCAGCCCGCAGGGTGGTGAAAAACTGTTTTTT. The whole variable domain, remainder taken from reference TRBV11-2 and TRBJ1-4, is EAGVAQSPRYKIIEKRQSVAFWCNPISGHATLYWYQQILGQGPKLLIQFQNNGVVDDSQLPKDRFSAERLKGVDSTLKIQPAKLEDSAVYLCASSPQGGEKLFFGSGTQLSVL.

The V and J genes are TRBV5-4 and TRBJ2-1, with TRBD2 identical over 7 bases. Germline V CDR1 and CDR2: SGHNT, YYREEE (reference sequence). V lost 4 bases and J lost 4; bases outside the gene matches: 11. The CDR3 sequence is 16 residues long. The CDR3 sequence: CASSATGTTSYNEQFF. CDR3 in DNA: TGTGCCAGCAGCGCGACCGGGACTACCTCTTACAATGAGCAGTTCTTC. Looking up the rest from reference TRBV5-4 and TRBJ2-1 gives the full variable domain: ETGVTQSPTHLIKTRGQQVTLRCSSQSGHNTVSWYQQALGQGPQFIFQYYREEENGRGNFPPRFSGLQFPNYSSELNVNALELDDSALYLCASSATGTTSYNEQFFGPGTRLTVL.